This TCR beta chain was retrieved from a study of vaccination and CD4 T cells after COVID-19. Study-wide background: Spike peptides, overlapping and drawn from SARS-CoV-2, HCoV-NL63, HCoV-OC43 and HCoV-229E, were used to stimulate cells.

The study sequenced cultured CD4+ T cell DNA using the Oncomine TCR Beta short-read assay. From the PCR reads, TCRdb called clonotypes with MiXCR, one entry per CDR3 protein. The sample shows around 14,000 distinct CDR3 sequences, roughly 60% of them seen only once. Treatment given: approximately nine-day PBMC culture with coronavirus spike peptide pools or control peptides (ViraFEST assay). For ViraFEST, peptide pools expanded antigen-specific T cells, after which the TCRs were sequenced. With regard to this clonotype: Its antigen is as yet unknown.

Looked up from germline, CDR1 is SEHNR and CDR2 is FQNEAQ (reference sequence). This CDR3 spans 15 amino acids. The germline V and J ends were trimmed by 5 bases and 1 base, with 12 bases remaining between them. V and J are TRBV7-9 and TRBJ1-3; D is perhaps TRBD1 (6 bases). The sequencing sample was made of CD4+ T cells from blood, cultured in vitro. The sequence derives from a human donor who had recovered from COVID-19. The CDR3 sequence: CASSPPGASGNTIYF. CDR3 coding DNA: TGTGCCAGCAGCCCCCCAGGGGCGTCTGGAAACACCATATATTTT. Full variable domain (remainder filled in from reference TRBV7-9 and TRBJ1-3): DTGVSQNPRHKITKRGQNVTFRCDPISEHNRLYWYRQTLGQGPEFLTYFQNEAQLEKSRLLSDRFSAERPKGSFSTLEIQRTEQGDSAMYLCASSPPGASGNTIYFGEGSWLTVV.